This T cell receptor (beta chain) derives from a study of T cells in localized non-small cell lung cancer. Findings and caveats of the study: Sequencing was restricted to one tumor region; therefore, heterogeneity remains possible.

Measured with immunoSEQ multiplex PCR; TCRdb has only the in-frame clones, and not every one. The table shows about 30,000 clones, with over 80% occurring only once. This CDR3 is built from 17 residues. Germline V gene data show CDR1 as SGHAT and CDR2 as FQNNGV. Trimming shortened V by 2 bases and J by 2 bases, and 16 bases separated the two germline ends. Notes on this clone: What it recognizes is unknown.

The chain joins TRBV11-2 to TRBJ1-5; D uncertain. Here the sequenced sample was PBMCs, taken before any cancer treatment. This TCR derives from a man aged 40-75 years with stage II lung adenocarcinoma. The DNA of the CDR3 is TGTGCCAGCAGCTTATTTGGGCAGCCCGGAGGCAATCAGCCCCAGCATTTT. This gives the protein CASSLFGQPGGNQPQHF.